This T cell receptor beta chain was sequenced during a study of blood T cells in healthy people across ages. There are many counts of this clonotype. The V gene end was trimmed by 5 bases and the J gene end by 0 bases; junction bases not matched to a gene: 3. Germline CDR1 reads SGHTA; CDR2 reads FQGTGA. The CDR3 has 16 residues. A second roughly 7 to 12 cycle PCR used barcoded and J-beta primers. From the 5' RACE reads, TCRdb called clonotypes with MiXCR, one entry per CDR3 protein. The sample consists of around 1.5 million distinct CDR3 sequences, approximately 32% of them appearing once. This receptor was taken from a woman in her thirties in good health. The chain uses TRBV7-3 and TRBJ2-3; 12 bases fit TRBD2. Sequencing was carried out using blood. The CDR3 loop is CASSTGLAGSTDTQYF. The CDR3 bases are TGTGCCAGCAGCACCGGACTAGCGGGGAGCACAGATACGCAGTATTTT.